This T cell receptor beta chain was captured in a study of blood T cells in healthy people across ages. Whole-study results and caveats: As naive T cell percentage varied, TCR beta diversity correlated strongly with it. Comparison with aged donors showed that long-lived donors had more naive CD4+ cells and higher diversity. The CMV status of each donor remained undetermined, and this could have confounded shifts in expanded clonotypes.

In germline, CDR1 is SGDLS, CDR2 YYNGEE. This CDR3 has 16 amino acids. Trimming shortened V by 0 bases and J by 3 bases, and 15 bases separated the two germline ends. Next came a second PCR, run for about 6 to 12 cycles, which used a sample-barcoded 5' primer along with a J-beta primer mix. The template-switch adaptor was a 5' adaptor with 12 random nucleotides. It tagged each cDNA molecule. TCRdb used MiXCR to reprocess the 5' RACE reads, holding one entry per CDR3 protein. This table holds more than 1,400,000 distinct CDR3 sequences, 35% to 45% found once. Note on this clonotype: Its antigen is not known.

This sequence originates from a woman under 30 in good health. The chain carries TRBV9 and TRBJ1-2; weak D call: TRBD1 (5 bases). The sequencing sample was made of blood. CDR3 residues: CASSVAAMTDYYGYTF. The CDR3, as DNA: TGTGCCAGCAGCGTAGCTGCTATGACAGATTACTATGGCTACACCTTC.